A single sample is the source of the 5 T cell receptor beta chains below, sequenced in a study of chemoradiotherapy in HPV16-positive cancers. Clones were read by immunoSEQ multiplex PCR, and TCRdb kept only the in-frame ones, dropping some. Of about 25,000 clones in the sample, over 85% were seen once. Sequenced here: blood, sampled from a patient who underwent chemoradiotherapy. All receptors come from a human donor with HPV-associated anogenital cancer.

The chain joins TRBV19 to TRBJ1-2, with 8 bases that match TRBD1. This CDR3 region has 13 residues. Germline CDR1 and CDR2: LNHDA and SQIVND (reference sequence). Unmatched junction bases numbered 11, after V lost 10 bases and J lost 7 bases. The DNA of the CDR3 is TGTGCCAACCCACCTGACAGGGGATGTGGCTACACCTTC. Its protein product is CANPPDRGCGYTF.

The chain uses TRBV6-5 and TRBJ2-7; TRBD1 matches 7 bases. Germline loops: CDR1 MNHEY, CDR2 SVGAGI. After removal of 5 bases from V and 2 bases from J, the junction contained 9 bases not matched to a gene. The CDR3 length is 15 residues. The CDR3 protein is CASSRTGVVTYEQYF. CDR3 nucleotide sequence: TGTGCCAGCAGTCGTACAGGGGTGGTAACCTACGAGCAGTACTTC.

This clone occurred a few times. V and J are TRBV27 and TRBJ1-5; D gene ambiguous. Germline V gives CDR1 MNHEY, CDR2 SMNVEV (reference sequence). The CDR3 has 15 amino acids. Trimming took 3 bases from V and 7 from J, leaving 16 bases between them. The CDR3 here is CASSLGKRDQQPQHF. In nucleotides, the CDR3 is TGTGCCAGCAGTTTGGGGAAGAGGGATCAACAGCCCCAGCATTTT.

The V gene is TRBV7-9, the J gene TRBJ1-5; the D is unclear. Trimming stripped 1 base from V and 7 bases from J, with 5 bases between. This CDR3 has 12 amino acids. The germline gives CDR1 SEHNR, CDR2 FQNEAQ (reference sequence). Written as DNA, the CDR3 is TGTGCCAGCAGCTTAGACATACAGCCCCAGCATTTT. Its translation: CASSLDIQPQHF. The whole variable domain, remainder taken from reference TRBV7-9 and TRBJ1-5, is DTGVSQNPRHKITKRGQNVTFRCDPISEHNRLYWYRQTLGQGPEFLTYFQNEAQLEKSRLLSDRFSAERPKGSFSTLEIQRTEQGDSAMYLCASSLDIQPQHFGDGTRLSIL.

V and J are TRBV7-2 and TRBJ1-2; no clear D. This CDR3 is built from 15 residues. Germline V lookup: CDR1 SGHTA, CDR2 FQGNSA. V was shortened by 0 bases and J by 0 bases, with 8 bases between the two germline ends. In DNA form, the CDR3 reads TGTGCCAGCAGCTTAGCCTTGGGAGCTAACTATGGCTACACCTTC. Its protein product is CASSLALGANYGYTF.